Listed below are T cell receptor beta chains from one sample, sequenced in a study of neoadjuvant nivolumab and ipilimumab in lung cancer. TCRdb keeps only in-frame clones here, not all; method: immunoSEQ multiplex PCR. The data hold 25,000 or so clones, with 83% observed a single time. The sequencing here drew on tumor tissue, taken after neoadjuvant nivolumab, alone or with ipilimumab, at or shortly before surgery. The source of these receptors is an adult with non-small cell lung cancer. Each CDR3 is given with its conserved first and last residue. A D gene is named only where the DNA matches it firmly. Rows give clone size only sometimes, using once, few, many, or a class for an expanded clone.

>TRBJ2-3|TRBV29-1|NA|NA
TGCAGCGTCCCCCCGGGCGGCAGGGCCAACACAGATACGCAGTATTTT
CSVPPGGRANTDTQYF
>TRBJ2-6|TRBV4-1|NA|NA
TGCGCCAGCAGCCGAAACACAGGGACCGGGGCCAACGTCCTGACTTTC
CASSRNTGTGANVLTF
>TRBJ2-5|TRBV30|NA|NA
TGTGCCTGGGGACAAGAGACCCAGTACTTC
CAWGQETQYF
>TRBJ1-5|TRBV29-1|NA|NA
TGCAGCGTCTGGGACGGGGATCAGCCCCAGCATTTT
CSVWDGDQPQHF
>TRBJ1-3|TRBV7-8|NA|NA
TGTGCCAGCAGCCCAGGTAGCTCTGGAAACACCATATATTTT
CASSPGSSGNTIYF
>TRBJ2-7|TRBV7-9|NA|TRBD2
TGTGCCAGCAGCCCGGGGACTAGCGTAACCTACGAGCAGTACTTC
CASSPGTSVTYEQYF
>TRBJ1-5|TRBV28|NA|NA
TGTGCCAGCAGCCCAGACAGGCCGGAATCGCCCCAGCATTTT
CASSPDRPESPQHF
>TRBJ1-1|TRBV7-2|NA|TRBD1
TGTGCCAGCAGCTTAGGACAGGGGCTGGGGACTGAAGCTTTCTTT
CASSLGQGLGTEAFF
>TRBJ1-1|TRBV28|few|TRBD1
TGTGCCAGCAGTTCGGACAGGGCGGCTTTCTTT
CASSSDRAAFF
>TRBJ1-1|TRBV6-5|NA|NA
TGTGCCAGCAGTTACGGGGGAATGACGAACACTGAAGCTTTCTTT
CASSYGGMTNTEAFF
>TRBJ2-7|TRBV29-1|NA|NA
TGCAGCGTTGGACAGGAGAGCTACGAGCAGTACTTC
CSVGQESYEQYF
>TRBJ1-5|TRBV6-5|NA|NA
TGTGCCAGCAGTCCCGGGGTCTTGCAGCCCCAGCATTTT
CASSPGVLQPQHF
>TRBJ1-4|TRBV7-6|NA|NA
TGTGCCAGCAGCTTAGGGTCAGAACTGTTTTTT
CASSLGSELFF
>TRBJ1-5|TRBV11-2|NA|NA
TGTGCCAGCAGCTTAGGGGGGGAGGGTCAGCCCCAGCATTTT
CASSLGGEGQPQHF
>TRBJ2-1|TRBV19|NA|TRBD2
TGTGCCAGTAGTATACCCCCAGGACTAGCGGGGGGGCACGAGCAGTTCTTC
CASSIPPGLAGGHEQFF
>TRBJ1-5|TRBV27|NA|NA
TGTGCCGGGTCGATCGACAGAATTAGCAATCAGCCCCAGCATTTT
CAGSIDRISNQPQHF
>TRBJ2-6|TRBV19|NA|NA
TGTGCCAGTAGTCACTTAGGGGCGACTGGGGCCAACGTCCTGACTTTC
CASSHLGATGANVLTF
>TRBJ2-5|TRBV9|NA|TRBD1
TGTGCCAGCAGCGCCGGGACAGGGGAGGTGAACCAGTACTTC
CASSAGTGEVNQYF
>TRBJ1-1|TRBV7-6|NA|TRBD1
TGTGCCAGCAAACGATCGTCAGGGGGGGCGGACAACACTGAAGCTTTCTTT
CASKRSSGGADNTEAFF
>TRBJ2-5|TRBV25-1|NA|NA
TGTGCCAGCAGTGATCAGGCCGACAGAAAAGAGACCCAGTACTTC
CASSDQADRKETQYF
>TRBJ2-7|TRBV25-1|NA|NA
TGTGCCAGCAGTGACCGGCAGGGTCGATACGAGCAGTACTTC
CASSDRQGRYEQYF
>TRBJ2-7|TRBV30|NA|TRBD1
TGTGCCTGGAGTGGCCAGACAGGGCCCAGCTCCTACGAGCAGTACTTC
CAWSGQTGPSSYEQYF
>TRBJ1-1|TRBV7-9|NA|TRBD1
TGTGCCAGCAGCTCAGACAGGGGAGGCGGGAACACTGAAGCTTTCTTT
CASSSDRGGGNTEAFF
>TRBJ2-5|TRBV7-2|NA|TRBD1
TGTGCCAGCAGCGTAAAGACAGGGGGCTACACCCAAGGACAAGAGACCCAGTACTTC
CASSVKTGGYTQGQETQYF